Listed below are T cell receptor beta chains from one sample, sequenced in a study of cytomegalovirus exposure and HLA in healthy donors. TCRdb keeps only in-frame clones here, not all; method: immunoSEQ multiplex PCR. The top ten hold roughly 4.1% of the sample, which has 100,000 or so clones, 76% seen once. Sequenced input: PBMCs. These receptors were taken from a man aged 40-55 years in good health and CMV-seronegative. The CDR3 runs from the conserved cysteine through the conserved F or W. Each record gives: D gene, J gene, clone size, V gene, CDR3 protein, CDR3 DNA. D genes are given only for firm matches. The listing skips clone size in some rows; elsewhere it reads once, few, many or a size class.

D gene: TRBD1; J gene: TRBJ1-5; clone size: few; V gene: TRBV4-1; CDR3 protein: CASSSTRGQNSNQPQHF; CDR3 DNA: TGCGCCAGCAGCTCGACCCGGGGACAGAATAGCAATCAGCCCCAGCATTTT
D gene: NA; J gene: TRBJ2-5; clone size: NA; V gene: TRBV2; CDR3 protein: CASRRQSETQYF; CDR3 DNA: TGTGCCAGCAGGAGACAATCAGAGACCCAGTACTTC
D gene: TRBD1; J gene: TRBJ1-5; clone size: NA; V gene: TRBV4-3; CDR3 protein: CASSQDAQGGFRPQHF; CDR3 DNA: TGCGCCAGCAGCCAAGACGCTCAGGGGGGTTTTCGGCCCCAGCATTTT
D gene: NA; J gene: TRBJ2-2; clone size: NA; V gene: TRBV6-1; CDR3 protein: CASKENHSSGELFF; CDR3 DNA: TGTGCCAGCAAAGAGAACCACAGCTCCGGGGAGCTGTTTTTT
D gene: NA; J gene: TRBJ1-1; clone size: NA; V gene: TRBV13; CDR3 protein: CASSPNSGRNTEAFF; CDR3 DNA: TGTGCCAGCAGCCCCAACAGCGGGAGGAACACTGAAGCTTTCTTT
D gene: NA; J gene: TRBJ1-4; clone size: NA; V gene: TRBV18; CDR3 protein: CASSPPTRAATNEKLFF; CDR3 DNA: TGTGCCAGCTCACCACCGACTAGGGCGGCAACTAATGAAAAACTGTTTTTT
D gene: TRBD1; J gene: TRBJ1-3; clone size: NA; V gene: TRBV6-6; CDR3 protein: CASSLGQGVNTIYF; CDR3 DNA: TGTGCCAGCAGCTTGGGACAGGGGGTGAACACCATATATTTT
D gene: TRBD2; J gene: TRBJ2-1; clone size: NA; V gene: TRBV6-5; CDR3 protein: CASSFERGGKNEQFF; CDR3 DNA: TGTGCCAGCAGTTTTGAGCGGGGGGGCAAAAATGAGCAGTTCTTC
D gene: NA; J gene: TRBJ1-1; clone size: NA; V gene: TRBV7-2; CDR3 protein: CASSSLGTNTEAFF; CDR3 DNA: TGTGCCAGCAGCTCTCTCGGTACGAACACTGAAGCTTTCTTT
D gene: NA; J gene: TRBJ2-4; clone size: NA; V gene: TRBV28; CDR3 protein: CASSSFGGGRVRAKNIQYF; CDR3 DNA: TGTGCCAGCAGTTCCTTTGGGGGGGGGCGGGTGCGGGCCAAAAACATTCAGTACTTC
D gene: NA; J gene: TRBJ1-2; clone size: NA; V gene: TRBV5-5; CDR3 protein: CASSLVTGNGYTF; CDR3 DNA: TGTGCCAGCAGCTTGGTTACAGGGAATGGCTACACCTTC
D gene: TRBD1; J gene: TRBJ1-2; clone size: few; V gene: TRBV7-2; CDR3 protein: CASSGQGSNYGYTF; CDR3 DNA: TGTGCCAGCAGTGGACAGGGGTCGAACTATGGCTACACCTTC